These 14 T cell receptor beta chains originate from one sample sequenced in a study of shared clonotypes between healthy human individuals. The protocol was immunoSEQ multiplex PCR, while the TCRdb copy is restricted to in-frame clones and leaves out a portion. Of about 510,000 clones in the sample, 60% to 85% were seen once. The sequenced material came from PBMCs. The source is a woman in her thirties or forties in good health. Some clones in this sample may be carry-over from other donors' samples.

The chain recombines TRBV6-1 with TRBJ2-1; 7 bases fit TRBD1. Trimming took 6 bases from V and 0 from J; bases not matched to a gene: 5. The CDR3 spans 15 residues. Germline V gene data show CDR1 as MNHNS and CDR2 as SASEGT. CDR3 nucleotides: TGTGCCAGCAGAGGGACAGCGGACTCCTACAATGAGCAGTTCTTC. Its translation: CASRGTADSYNEQFF.

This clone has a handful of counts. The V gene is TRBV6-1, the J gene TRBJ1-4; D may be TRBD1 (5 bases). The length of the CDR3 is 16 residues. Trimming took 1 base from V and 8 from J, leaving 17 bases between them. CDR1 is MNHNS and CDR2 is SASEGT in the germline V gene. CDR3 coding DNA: TGTGCCAGCAGTGAAGGAGGTGGAGGGGCAGGGGAAAAACTGTTTTTT. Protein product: CASSEGGGGAGEKLFF.

The CDR3 bases are TGTGCCAGCAGTGAAGTTGCCGAGACCTACGAGCAGTACTTC. Translated, it gives CASSEVAETYEQYF. The chain joins TRBV6-1 to TRBJ2-7; no firm D call. This CDR3 region has 14 residues. Looked up from germline, CDR1 is MNHNS and CDR2 is SASEGT. Trimming stripped 1 base from V and 2 bases from J, with 9 bases between.

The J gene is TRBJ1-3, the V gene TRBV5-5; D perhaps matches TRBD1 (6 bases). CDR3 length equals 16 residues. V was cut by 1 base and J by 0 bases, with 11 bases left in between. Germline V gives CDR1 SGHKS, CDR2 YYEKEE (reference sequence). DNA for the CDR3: TGTGCCAGCAGCTTGAGACAGGCCCACTCTGGAAACACCATATATTTT. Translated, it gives CASSLRQAHSGNTIYF.

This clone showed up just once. In nucleotides, the CDR3 is TGTGCCAGCCAAAGGGGGGGAGATACGCAGTATTTT. It codes for CASQRGGDTQYF. The V gene is TRBV21-1, the J gene TRBJ2-3; the table's D gene call, TRBD2, was not cross checked with the DNA. TRBV21-1 is designated a pseudogene. The CDR3 length is 12 residues.

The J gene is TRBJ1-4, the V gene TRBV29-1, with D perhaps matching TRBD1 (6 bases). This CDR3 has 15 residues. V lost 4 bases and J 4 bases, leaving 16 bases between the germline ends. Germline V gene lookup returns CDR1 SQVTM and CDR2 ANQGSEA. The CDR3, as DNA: TGCAGCGTTGCCCAGACAGGCGGCGTTAATGAAAAACTGTTTTTT. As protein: CSVAQTGGVNEKLFF.

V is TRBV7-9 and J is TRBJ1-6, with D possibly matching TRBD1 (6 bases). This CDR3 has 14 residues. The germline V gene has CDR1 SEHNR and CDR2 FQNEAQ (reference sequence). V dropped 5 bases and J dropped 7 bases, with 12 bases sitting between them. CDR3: CASSPQGQNSPLHF. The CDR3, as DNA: TGTGCCAGCAGCCCCCAGGGGCAGAATTCACCCCTCCACTTT. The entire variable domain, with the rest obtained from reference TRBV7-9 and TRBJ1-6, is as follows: DTGVSQNPRHKITKRGQNVTFRCDPISEHNRLYWYRQTLGQGPEFLTYFQNEAQLEKSRLLSDRFSAERPKGSFSTLEIQRTEQGDSAMYLCASSPQGQNSPLHFGNGTRLTVT.

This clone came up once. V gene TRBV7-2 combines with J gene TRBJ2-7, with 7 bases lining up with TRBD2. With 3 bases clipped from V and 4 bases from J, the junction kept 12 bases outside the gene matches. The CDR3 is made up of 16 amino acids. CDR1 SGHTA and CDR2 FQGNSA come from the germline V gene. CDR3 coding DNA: TGTGCCAGCAGCTTGGGGTTTCGGGCGGGAGATTACGAGCAGTACTTC. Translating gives CASSLGFRAGDYEQYF.

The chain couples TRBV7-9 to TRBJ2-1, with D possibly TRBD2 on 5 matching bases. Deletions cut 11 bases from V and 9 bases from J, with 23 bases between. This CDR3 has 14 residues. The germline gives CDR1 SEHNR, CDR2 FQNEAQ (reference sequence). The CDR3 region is CAGTEEGLLAEQFF. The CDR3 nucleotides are TGTGCCGGCACCGAAGAGGGCCTCCTGGCTGAGCAGTTCTTC.

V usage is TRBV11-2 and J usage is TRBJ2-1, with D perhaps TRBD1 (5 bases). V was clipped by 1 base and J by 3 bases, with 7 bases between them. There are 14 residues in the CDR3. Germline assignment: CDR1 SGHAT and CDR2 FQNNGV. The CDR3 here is CASSLVTGYNEQFF. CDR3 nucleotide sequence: TGTGCCAGCAGCTTAGTAACAGGCTACAATGAGCAGTTCTTC.

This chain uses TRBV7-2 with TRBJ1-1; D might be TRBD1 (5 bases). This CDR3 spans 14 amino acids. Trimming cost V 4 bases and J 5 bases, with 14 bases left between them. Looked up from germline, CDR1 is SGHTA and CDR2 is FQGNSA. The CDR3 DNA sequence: TGTGCCAGCAGCTCTCGGAGGGGAGGAACTGAAGCTTTCTTT. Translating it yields CASSSRRGGTEAFF. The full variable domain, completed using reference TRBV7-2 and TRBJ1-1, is GAGVSQSPSNKVTEKGKDVELRCDPISGHTALYWYRQSLGQGLEFLIYFQGNSAPDKSGLPSDRFSAERTGGSVSTLTIQRTQQEDSAVYLCASSSRRGGTEAFFGQGTRLTVV.

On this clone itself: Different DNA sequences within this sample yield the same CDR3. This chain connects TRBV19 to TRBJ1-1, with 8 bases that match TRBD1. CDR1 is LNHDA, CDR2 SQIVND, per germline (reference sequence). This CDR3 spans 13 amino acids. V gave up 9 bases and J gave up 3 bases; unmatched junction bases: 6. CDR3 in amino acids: CASSSDRDTEAFF. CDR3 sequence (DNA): TGTGCCAGCTCCTCGGACAGGGACACTGAAGCTTTCTTT. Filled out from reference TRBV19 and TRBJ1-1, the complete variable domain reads DGGITQSPKYLFRKEGQNVTLSCEQNLNHDAMYWYRQDPGQGLRLIYYSQIVNDFQKGDIAEGYSVSREKKESFPLTVTSAQKNPTAFYLCASSSDRDTEAFFGQGTRLTVV.

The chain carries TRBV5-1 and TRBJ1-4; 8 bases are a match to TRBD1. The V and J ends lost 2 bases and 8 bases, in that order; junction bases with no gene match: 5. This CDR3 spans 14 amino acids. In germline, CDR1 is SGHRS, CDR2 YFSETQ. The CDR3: CASSFQGAGEKLFF. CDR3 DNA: TGCGCCAGCAGCTTCCAGGGGGCCGGGGAAAAACTGTTTTTT. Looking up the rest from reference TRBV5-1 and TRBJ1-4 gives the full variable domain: KAGVTQTPRYLIKTRGQQVTLSCSPISGHRSVSWYQQTPGQGLQFLFEYFSETQRNKGNFPGRFSGRQFSNSRSEMNVSTLELGDSALYLCASSFQGAGEKLFFGSGTQLSVL.

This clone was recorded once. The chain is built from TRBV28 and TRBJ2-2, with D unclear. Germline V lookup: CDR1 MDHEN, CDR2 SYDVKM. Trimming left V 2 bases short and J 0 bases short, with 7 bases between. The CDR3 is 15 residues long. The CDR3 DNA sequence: TGTGCCAGCAGTTTACCCCTCACGAACACCGGGGAGCTGTTTTTT. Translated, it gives CASSLPLTNTGELFF.